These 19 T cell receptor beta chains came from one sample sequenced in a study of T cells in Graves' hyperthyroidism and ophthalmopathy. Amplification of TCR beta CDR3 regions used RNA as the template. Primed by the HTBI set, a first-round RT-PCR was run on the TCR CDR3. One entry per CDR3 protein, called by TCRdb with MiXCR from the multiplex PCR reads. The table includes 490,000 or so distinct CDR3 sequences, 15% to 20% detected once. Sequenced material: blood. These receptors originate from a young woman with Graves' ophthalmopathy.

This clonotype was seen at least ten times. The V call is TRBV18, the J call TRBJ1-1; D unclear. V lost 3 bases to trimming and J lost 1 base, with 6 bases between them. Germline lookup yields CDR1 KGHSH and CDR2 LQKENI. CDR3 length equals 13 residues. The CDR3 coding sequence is TGTGCCAGCTCACCGGACCCGAACACTGAAGCTTTCTTT. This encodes CASSPDPNTEAFF.

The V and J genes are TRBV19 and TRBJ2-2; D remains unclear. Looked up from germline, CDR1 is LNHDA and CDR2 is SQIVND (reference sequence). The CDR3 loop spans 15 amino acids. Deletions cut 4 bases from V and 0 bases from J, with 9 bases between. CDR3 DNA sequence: TGTGCCAGTAGTAGAGAAAGGACGAACACCGGGGAGCTGTTTTTT. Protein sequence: CASSRERTNTGELFF.

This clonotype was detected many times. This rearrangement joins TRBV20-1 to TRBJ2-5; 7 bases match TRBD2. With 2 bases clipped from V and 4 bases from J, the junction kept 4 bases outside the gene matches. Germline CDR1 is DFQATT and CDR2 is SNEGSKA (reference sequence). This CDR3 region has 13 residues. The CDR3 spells CSARIPSGETQYF. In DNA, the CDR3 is TGCAGTGCTAGAATACCTAGCGGAGAGACCCAGTACTTC.

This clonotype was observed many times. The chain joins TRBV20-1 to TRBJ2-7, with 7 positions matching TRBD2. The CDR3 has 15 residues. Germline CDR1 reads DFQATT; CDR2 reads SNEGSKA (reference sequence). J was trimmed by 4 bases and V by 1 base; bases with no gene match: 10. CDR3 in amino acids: CSARVPGGSSYEQYF. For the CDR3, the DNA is TGCAGTGCTAGAGTCCCTGGCGGGAGTAGTTACGAGCAGTACTTC.

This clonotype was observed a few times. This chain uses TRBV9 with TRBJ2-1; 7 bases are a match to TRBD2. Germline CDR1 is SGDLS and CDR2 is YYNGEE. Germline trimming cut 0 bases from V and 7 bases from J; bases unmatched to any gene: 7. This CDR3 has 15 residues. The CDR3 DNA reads TGTGCCAGCAGCGTAGAGGCGGGAGTCCGGAATGAGCAGTTCTTC. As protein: CASSVEAGVRNEQFF.

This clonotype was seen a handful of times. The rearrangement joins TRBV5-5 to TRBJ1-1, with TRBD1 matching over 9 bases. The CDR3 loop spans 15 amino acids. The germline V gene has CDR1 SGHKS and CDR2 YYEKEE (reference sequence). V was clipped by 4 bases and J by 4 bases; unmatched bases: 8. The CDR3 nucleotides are TGTGCCAGCAGCGGCTTAACAGGGGGCGGCACTGAAGCTTTCTTT. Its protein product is CASSGLTGGGTEAFF.

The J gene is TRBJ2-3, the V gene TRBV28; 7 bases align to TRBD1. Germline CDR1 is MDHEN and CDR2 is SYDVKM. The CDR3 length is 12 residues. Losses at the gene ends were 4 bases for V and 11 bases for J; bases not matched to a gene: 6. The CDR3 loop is CASSSGQAEQYF. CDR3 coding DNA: TGTGCCAGCAGTTCCGGACAGGCAGAGCAGTATTTT.

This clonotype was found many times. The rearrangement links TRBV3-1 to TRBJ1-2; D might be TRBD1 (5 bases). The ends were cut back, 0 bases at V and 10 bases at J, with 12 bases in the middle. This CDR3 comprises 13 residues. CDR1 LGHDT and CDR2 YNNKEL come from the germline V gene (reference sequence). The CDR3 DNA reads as TGTGCCAGCAGCCAAGAAATTAAAGGGACCTACACCTTC. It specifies CASSQEIKGTYTF.

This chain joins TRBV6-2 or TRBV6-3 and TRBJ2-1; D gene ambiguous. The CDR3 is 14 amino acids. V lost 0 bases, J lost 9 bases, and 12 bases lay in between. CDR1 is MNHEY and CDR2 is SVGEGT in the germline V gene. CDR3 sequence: CASSYSPSAREQFF. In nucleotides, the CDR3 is TGTGCCAGCAGTTACTCTCCCTCAGCACGTGAGCAGTTCTTC.

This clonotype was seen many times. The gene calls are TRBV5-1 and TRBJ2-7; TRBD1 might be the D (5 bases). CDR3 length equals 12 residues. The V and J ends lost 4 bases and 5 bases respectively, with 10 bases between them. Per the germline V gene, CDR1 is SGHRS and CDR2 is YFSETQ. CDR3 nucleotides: TGCGCCAGCAGCCGCGGACAAGACGAGCAGTACTTC. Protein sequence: CASSRGQDEQYF.

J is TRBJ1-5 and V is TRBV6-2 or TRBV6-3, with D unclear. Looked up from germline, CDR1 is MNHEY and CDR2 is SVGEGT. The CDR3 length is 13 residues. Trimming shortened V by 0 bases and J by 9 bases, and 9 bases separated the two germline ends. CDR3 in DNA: TGTGCCAGCAGTTACTCGGTAGATCCGCCCCAGCATTTT. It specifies CASSYSVDPPQHF.

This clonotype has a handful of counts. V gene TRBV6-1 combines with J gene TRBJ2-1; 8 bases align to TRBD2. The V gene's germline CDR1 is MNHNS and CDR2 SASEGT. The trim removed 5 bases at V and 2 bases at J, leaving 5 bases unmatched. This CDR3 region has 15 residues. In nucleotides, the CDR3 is TGTGCCAGCAGTACGGGACTAGGACCCTACAATGAGCAGTTCTTC. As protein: CASSTGLGPYNEQFF.

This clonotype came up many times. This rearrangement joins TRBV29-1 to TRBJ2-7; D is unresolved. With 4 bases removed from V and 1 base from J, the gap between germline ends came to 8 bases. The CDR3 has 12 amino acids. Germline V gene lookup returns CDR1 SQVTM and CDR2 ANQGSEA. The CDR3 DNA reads TGCAGCGTTGCGGGTGCATCCTACGAGCAGTACTTC. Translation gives CSVAGASYEQYF.

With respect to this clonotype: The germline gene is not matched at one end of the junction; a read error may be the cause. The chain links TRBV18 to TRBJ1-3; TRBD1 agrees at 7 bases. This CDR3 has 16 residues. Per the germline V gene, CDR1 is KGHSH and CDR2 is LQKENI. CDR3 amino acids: CASSFNRDRSGNTTYF. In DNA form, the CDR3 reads TGTGCCAGCTCATTTAACCGGGACAGAAGTGGAAACACCACATATTTT.

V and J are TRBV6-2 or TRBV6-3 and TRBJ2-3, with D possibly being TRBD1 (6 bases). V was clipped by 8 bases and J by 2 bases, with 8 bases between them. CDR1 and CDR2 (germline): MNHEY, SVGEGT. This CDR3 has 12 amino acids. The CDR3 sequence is CASGQSTDTQYF. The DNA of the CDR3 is TGTGCCAGCGGACAGTCCACAGATACGCAGTATTTT.

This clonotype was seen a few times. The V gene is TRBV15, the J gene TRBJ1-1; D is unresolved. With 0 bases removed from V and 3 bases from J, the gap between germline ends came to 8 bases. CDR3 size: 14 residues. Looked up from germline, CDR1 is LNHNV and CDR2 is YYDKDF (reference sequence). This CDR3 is CATSRDGVYTEAFF. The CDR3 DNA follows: TGTGCCACCAGCAGAGATGGGGTGTACACTGAAGCTTTCTTT.

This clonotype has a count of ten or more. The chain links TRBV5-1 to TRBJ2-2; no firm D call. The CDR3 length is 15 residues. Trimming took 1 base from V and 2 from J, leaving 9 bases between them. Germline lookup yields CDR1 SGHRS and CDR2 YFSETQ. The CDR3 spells CASSLSSLNTGELFF. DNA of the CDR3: TGCGCCAGCAGCTTGTCTAGTCTTAACACCGGGGAGCTGTTTTTT.

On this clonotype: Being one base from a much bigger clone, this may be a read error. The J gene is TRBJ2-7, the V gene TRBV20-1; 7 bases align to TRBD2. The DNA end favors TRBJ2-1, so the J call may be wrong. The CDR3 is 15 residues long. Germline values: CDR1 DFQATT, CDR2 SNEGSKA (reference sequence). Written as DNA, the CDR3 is TGCAGTGCTAGAGAAGGGCCTAGCGGAACCTACGAGCAGTTCTTC. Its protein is CSAREGPSGTYEQFF.

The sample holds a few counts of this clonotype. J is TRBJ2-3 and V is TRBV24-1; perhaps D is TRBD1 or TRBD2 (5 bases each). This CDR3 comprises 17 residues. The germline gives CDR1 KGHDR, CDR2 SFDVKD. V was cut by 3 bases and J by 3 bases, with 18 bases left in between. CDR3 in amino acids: CATSDRRVGDSTDTQYF. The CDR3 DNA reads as TGTGCCACCAGTGATCGCCGTGTGGGAGACAGTACAGATACGCAGTATTTT.